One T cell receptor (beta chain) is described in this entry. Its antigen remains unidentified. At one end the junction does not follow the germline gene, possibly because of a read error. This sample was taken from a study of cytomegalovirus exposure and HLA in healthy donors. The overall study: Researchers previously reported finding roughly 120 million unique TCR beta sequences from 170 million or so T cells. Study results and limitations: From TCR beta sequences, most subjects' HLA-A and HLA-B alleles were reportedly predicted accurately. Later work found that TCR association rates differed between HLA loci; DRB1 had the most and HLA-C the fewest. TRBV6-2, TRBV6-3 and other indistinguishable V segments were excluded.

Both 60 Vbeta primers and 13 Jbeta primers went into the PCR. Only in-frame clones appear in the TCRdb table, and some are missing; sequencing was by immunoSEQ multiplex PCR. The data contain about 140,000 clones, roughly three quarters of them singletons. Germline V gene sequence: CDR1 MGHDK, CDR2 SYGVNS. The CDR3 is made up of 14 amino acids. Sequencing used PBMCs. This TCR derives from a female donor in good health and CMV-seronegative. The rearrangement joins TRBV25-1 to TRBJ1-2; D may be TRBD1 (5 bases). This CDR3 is CASSELTAGLGYPF. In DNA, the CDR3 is TGTGCCAGCAGTGAATTGACGGCAGGGCTCGGCTACCCCTTC.